This TCR beta chain was sequenced in a study of CXCR3-negative and CXCR3-positive naive CD8 T cells (dated by TCRdb to between 2018 and 2021). Describing the broader study: In total, 110 million to 150 million TRB reads were obtained, corresponding to roughly 1.5 +/- 0.3 million reads per library. The TRBV-TRBJ cluster analysis covered naive subsets from 5 donors and memory cells from 3 donors. Diversity and physicochemical repertoire analyses covered 10 to 11 donors pooled from two independent experiments.

Study-level results and caveats: Both naive subsets had comparably high repertoire diversity, while memory CD8+ T cells had much lower repertoire diversity. Compared with CXCR3-negative naive cells, CXCR3-positive naive cells had TRB CDR3s with higher hydrophobicity (lower Kidera factor 4), lower energy, and higher strength and volume indices. Because surface CD5, which has been linked to self-reactivity in mice, was comparable between naive subsets, TCR interaction strength was also inferred from TRB CDR3 physicochemical properties. Naive CXCR3-negative and CXCR3-positive cells from the same donor showed similar TRBV-TRBJ usage, whereas memory cells showed distinct patterns. CXCR3 expression partially decreased after cryopreservation, so most assays used freshly isolated PBMCs.

A word on this clonotype: It lacks a known antigen.

The CDR3 measures 14 amino acids from cysteine to phenylalanine. No DNA is recorded. CDR1 MNHEY and CDR2 SMNVEV are derived from the germline V gene (reference sequence). Sequencing instrument: NextSeq 550. The Human TCR Profiling Kit (MiLaboratory) was used to prepare UMI-labeled 5' RACE TRB cDNA libraries. The full amount of extracted RNA was used for cDNA synthesis, and the full amount of resulting cDNA was used for PCR amplification. The libraries were made side by side, with each library going through the same number of PCR cycles. The paper's processing steps were these. With a requirement of at least two reads per UMI, MIGEC and MiXCR extracted about 56,000 +/- 9,600 unique UMI-labeled TRB cDNA molecules per library. On average, each library contained about 40,000 +/- 10,000 functional in-frame TRB CDR3 nucleotide clonotypes without stop codons. After each sample was downsampled to 5000 UMI-labeled TRB molecules, VDJtools was used to calculate diversity metrics such as normalized Shannon-Wiener and Chao1. VDJtools computed clonotype-size-weighted physicochemical properties of the central five CDR3 residues: interaction energy, strength, volume and Kidera factor 4. The reads were reprocessed in TCRdb, with one entry per CDR3 protein sequence and no accompanying DNA. The V and J calls follow TCRdb's processing rather than the paper's. The table for this sample records around 140,000 distinct CDR3 sequences. The ten largest clonotypes hold roughly 0.39% of the sample.

Each CD8+ T cell subset was flow-sorted in triplicate, with roughly 300,000 cells per subset placed directly into RLT lysis buffer. To keep memory contaminants out, a stringent definition of naive CD8+ T cells was applied: CD45RO-CCR7+CD27+CD95-. Peripheral blood mononuclear cells were isolated from buffy coats by standard density gradient centrifugation. A FACSAria III was used to flow-sort naive CXCR3-negative and CXCR3-positive CD8+ T cells. Total RNA was extracted from sorted cells using an RNeasy Mini Kit. Sequencing was performed on naive CXCR3+ CD8+ T cells from blood. This specimen's cell subset or site label, per the study, means: CD45RO-CCR7+CD27+CD95- naive CD8+ T cells expressing CXCR3 (TNR3+). The rearranged segments are TRBV27 and TRBJ2-7; there is no DNA to check the TCRdb D call of TRBD2. This receptor was taken from a human donor in good health. Some clones in this sample may be carry-over from other donors' samples. For the CDR3, the sequence is CASSHGLAGYEQYF.